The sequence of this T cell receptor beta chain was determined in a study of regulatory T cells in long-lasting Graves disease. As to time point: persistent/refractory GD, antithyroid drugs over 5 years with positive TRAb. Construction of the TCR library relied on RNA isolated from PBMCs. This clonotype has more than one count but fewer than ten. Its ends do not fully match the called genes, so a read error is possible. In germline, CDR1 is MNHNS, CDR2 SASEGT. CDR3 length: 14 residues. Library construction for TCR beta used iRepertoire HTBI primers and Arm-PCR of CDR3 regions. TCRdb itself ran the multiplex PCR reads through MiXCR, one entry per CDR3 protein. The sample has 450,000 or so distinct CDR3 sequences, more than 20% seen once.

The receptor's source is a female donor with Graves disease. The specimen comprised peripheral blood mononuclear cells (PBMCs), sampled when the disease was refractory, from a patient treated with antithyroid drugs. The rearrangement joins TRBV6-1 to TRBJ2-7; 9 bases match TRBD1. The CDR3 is CGSSVGTGPYEQYF. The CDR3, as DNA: TGTGGCAGCAGTGTCGGGACAGGGCCATACGAGCAGTACTTC.